This T cell receptor beta chain was identified in a study of blood T cell repertoires in COVID-19. V lost 4 bases to trimming and J lost 4 bases; unmatched junction nucleotides: 3. Germline loops: CDR1 PRHDT, CDR2 FYEKMQ (reference sequence). The CDR3 runs to 13 residues. Here immunoSEQ multiplex PCR was the method, and the copy in TCRdb shows in-frame clones only, minus some. The sample has under 250,000 clones, around four fifths seen once. The chain recombines TRBV13 with TRBJ1-1; 7 bases are shared with TRBD1. The origin of this receptor is a man over 45 with acute or convalescent COVID-19. Sample: peripheral blood. CDR3 protein: CASSSTGVTEAFF. Written as DNA, the CDR3 is TGTGCCAGCAGCTCAACAGGGGTCACTGAAGCTTTCTTT.